The present T cell receptor (beta chain) was sequenced within a study of regulatory T cells in long-lasting Graves disease. The TCR beta library used iRepertoire HTBI primers with Arm-PCR amplification of CDR3. TCRdb reprocessed the multiplex PCR reads with MiXCR, giving one entry per CDR3 protein. The top ten clones hold roughly 20% of a sample with hundreds of thousands of distinct CDR3 sequences, about 20% of them seen once. Noted time point: persistent/refractory GD, antithyroid drugs over 5 years with positive TRAb. PBMC RNA served as the TCR library source. Graves' disease diagnosis followed American Thyroid Association guidelines. CDR1 is GTSNPN, CDR2 SVGIG, per germline (reference sequence). Germline trimming cut 2 bases from V and 7 bases from J; bases unmatched to any gene: 7. This CDR3 has 13 amino acids.

J is TRBJ1-2 and V is TRBV30, with 7 positions matching TRBD1. The sequence was collected from a female donor with Graves disease. Here the sequenced sample was peripheral blood mononuclear cells (PBMCs), taken when the disease was refractory, from a patient treated with antithyroid drugs. DNA for the CDR3: TGTGCCTGGAGTTATCGACAGGGTGGTGGCTACACCTTC. Translated, it gives CAWSYRQGGGYTF.